Each of the 31 T cell receptor beta chains below was sequenced from the same sample in a study of blood T cell repertoires in COVID-19. This table comes from immunoSEQ multiplex PCR, and its TCRdb copy is limited to in-frame clones, with some not included. The sample includes under 500,000 clones, 70% to 90% of them seen just once. The sample was PBMCs or T cells enriched from blood (not recorded which). All receptors come from a woman aged 18-29 years with acute COVID-19.

This sequence joins TRBV5-4 and TRBJ2-7; 11 nucleotides line up with TRBD2. Unmatched junction bases numbered 12, after V lost 4 bases and J lost 6 bases. Germline V gene lookup returns CDR1 SGHNT and CDR2 YYREEE (reference sequence). The CDR3 consists of 16 residues. CDR3 in DNA: TGTGCCAGCAGCCCTCCAGGGACTAGCGGAGCCACCGAGCAGTACTTC. It codes for CASSPPGTSGATEQYF.

The table lists this clone with a few counts. V and J are TRBV7-9 and TRBJ1-2; 9 bases fit TRBD1. Germline V gives CDR1 SEHNR, CDR2 FQNEAQ (reference sequence). The V and J ends lost 5 bases and 8 bases, in that order; junction bases with no gene match: 12. The CDR3 is 15 amino acids. CDR3 bases: TGTGCCAGCAGCCAATCGGTACAGGGGGCGCGGGGCTACACCTTC. Translated: CASSQSVQGARGYTF.

This clone was seen many times. The rearrangement links TRBV5-4 to TRBJ2-7; D gene uncertain. The CDR3 is 14 residues long. Germline values: CDR1 SGHNT, CDR2 YYREEE (reference sequence). Trimming removed 3 bases from V and 5 bases from J, with 15 bases in between. The CDR3 DNA follows: TGTGCCAGCAGCTCGTTAAAGAGCCCCGACGAGCAGTACTTC. Residues: CASSSLKSPDEQYF.

This chain links TRBV4-1 with TRBJ2-7, with a possible D match to TRBD1 (5 bases). The CDR3 is 17 amino acids. Trimming shortened V by 0 bases and J by 0 bases, and 15 bases separated the two germline ends. CDR1 and CDR2 from the germline V gene are MGHRA and YSYEKL. CDR3 sequence reads: CASSQDLERGLSYEQYF. The CDR3 DNA reads as TGCGCCAGCAGCCAAGATTTAGAAAGGGGCCTCTCCTACGAGCAGTACTTC.

The chain combines TRBV27 with TRBJ2-7; D is perhaps TRBD1 (6 bases). CDR1 and CDR2 from the germline V gene are MNHEY and SMNVEV (reference sequence). V was clipped by 3 bases and J by 4 bases, with 13 bases between them. This CDR3 has 14 residues. CDR3: CASSFRGGSYEQYF. CDR3 DNA: TGTGCCAGCAGTTTTCGAGGGGGTTCTTACGAGCAGTACTTC.

This chain connects TRBV10-1 to TRBJ1-1, with TRBD1 identical over 11 bases. Trimming took 11 bases from V and 5 from J; bases not matched to a gene: 7. Germline CDR1 reads WNHNN; CDR2 reads SYGVQD (reference sequence). The CDR3 has 13 residues. CDR3 sequence: CAARTGGDTEAFF. The CDR3 nucleotides read TGCGCCGCCAGGACAGGGGGCGATACTGAAGCTTTCTTT.

The chain is built from TRBV29-1 and TRBJ2-5, with 7 bases aligning to TRBD2. Germline V gene lookup returns CDR1 SQVTM and CDR2 ANQGSEA. V was pared by 7 bases and J by 3 bases, with 5 bases of the junction left unmatched. The CDR3 consists of 12 residues. DNA for the CDR3: TGCAGCGCTGTTACTAGCGAAGAGACCCAGTACTTC. Protein product: CSAVTSEETQYF.

This sequence joins TRBV7-6 and TRBJ2-2, with D possibly matching TRBD2 (6 bases). The germline CDR1 and CDR2 sequences are SGHVS and FNYEAQ. This CDR3 spans 15 amino acids. V lost 5 bases and J 2 bases, leaving 12 bases between the germline ends. CDR3 in DNA: TGTGCCAGCAGCCCCCGCGGGGTCAACACCGGGGAGCTGTTTTTT. Translated: CASSPRGVNTGELFF.

The gene calls are TRBV5-1 and TRBJ1-2, with TRBD1 matching 8 bases. Trimming cost V 0 bases and J 4 bases; bases outside gene matches: 2. CDR1 is SGHRS and CDR2 is YFSETQ in the germline V gene. CDR3 size: 14 residues. In DNA form, the CDR3 reads TGCGCCAGCAGCTTGGGGGACAGGTCCTATGGCTACACCTTC. Its translation: CASSLGDRSYGYTF.

This sequence joins TRBV19 and TRBJ1-2; 7 bases map to TRBD1. The CDR3 runs 15 residues. From germline, CDR1 is LNHDA and CDR2 SQIVND (reference sequence). V shed 7 bases and J 0 bases; nucleotides not matched to a gene: 8. This CDR3 is CASTPTGDPNYGYTF. In nucleotides, the CDR3 is TGTGCCAGTACCCCCACAGGGGATCCTAACTATGGCTACACCTTC.

The J gene is TRBJ1-4, the V gene TRBV5-1; D perhaps matches TRBD1 (5 bases). Per germline, CDR1 SGHRS and CDR2 YFSETQ. V lost 0 bases to trimming and J lost 0 bases, with 12 bases between them. This CDR3 region has 17 residues. This CDR3 reads CASSLGGSQATNEKLFF. The CDR3 DNA reads as TGCGCCAGCAGCTTGGGGGGCAGTCAAGCAACTAATGAAAAACTGTTTTTT.

Written as DNA, the CDR3 is TGTGCCAGCAGCCTCGGGACTAGCCACCAAGAGACCCAGTACTTC. This codes for CASSLGTSHQETQYF. This sequence joins TRBV7-3 and TRBJ2-5, with TRBD2 matching over 9 bases. In germline, CDR1 is SGHTA, CDR2 FQGTGA. V shed 5 bases and J 0 bases; nucleotides not matched to a gene: 4. The length of the CDR3 is 15 residues. Full variable domain (rest looked up from reference TRBV7-3 and TRBJ2-5): GAGVSQTPSNKVTEKGKYVELRCDPISGHTALYWYRQSLGQGPEFLIYFQGTGAADDSGLPNDRFFAVRPEGSVSTLKIQRTERGDSAVYLCASSLGTSHQETQYFGPGTRLLVL.

This chain connects TRBV5-4 to TRBJ2-1; TRBD2 aligns across 7 bases. Unmatched junction bases numbered 9, after V lost 0 bases and J lost 3 bases. CDR1 is SGHNT, CDR2 YYREEE, per germline (reference sequence). The CDR3 contains 17 residues. As DNA, the CDR3 is TGTGCCAGCAGCTTGGCCGGGGGGACGGCTCTCTACAATGAGCAGTTCTTC. Its translation: CASSLAGGTALYNEQFF.

The gene calls are TRBV5-1 and TRBJ2-1; TRBD2 matches 12 bases. Trimming cost V 5 bases and J 10 bases; bases outside gene matches: 7. CDR3 size: 14 residues. Looked up from germline, CDR1 is SGHRS and CDR2 is YFSETQ. The CDR3 region has the DNA TGCGCCAGCAGTCTAGCGGGGGGGCGACGGGAGCAGTTCTTC. Its translation is CASSLAGGRREQFF.

The V call is TRBV4-2, the J call TRBJ1-3; D is uncertain. Germline V gene lookup returns CDR1 LGHNA and CDR2 YNFKEQ. Trimming pared 3 bases from V and 0 bases from J, leaving 15 bases between. This CDR3 spans 17 amino acids. CDR3 DNA: TGTGCCAGCAGCCACCCGATGGGAGGGAGCTCTGGAAACACCATATATTTT. Translated: CASSHPMGGSSGNTIYF.

The chain couples TRBV3-1 (or the pseudogene TRBV3-2) to TRBJ1-1; a possible D gene is TRBD1 (5 bases). Looked up from germline, CDR1 is LGHDT and CDR2 is YNNKEL (reference sequence). V dropped 0 bases and J dropped 5 bases, with 16 bases sitting between them. This CDR3 has 16 amino acids. The DNA of the CDR3 is TGTGCCAGCAGCCAAGATAGTCCAGGGAGGTGGACTGAAGCTTTCTTT. It encodes CASSQDSPGRWTEAFF.

There are a few counts of this clone. The chain has TRBV29-1 and TRBJ1-5; D may be TRBD1 (5 bases). The germline V gene encodes CDR1 SQVTM and CDR2 ANQGSEA. The CDR3 is 13 amino acids. V dropped 7 bases and J dropped 2 bases, with 12 bases sitting between them. The CDR3 protein is CSAQGTGNQPQHF. The CDR3 bases are TGCAGCGCTCAGGGTACGGGCAATCAGCCCCAGCATTTT.

The chain couples TRBV11-1 to TRBJ2-7; unclear D gene. Germline V CDR1 and CDR2: SGHAT, FQDESV (reference sequence). This CDR3 region has 15 residues. V was pared by 2 bases and J by 3 bases, with 14 bases between. CDR3 in amino acids: CASSLLPLSLYEQYF. The CDR3 DNA reads TGTGCCAGCAGCTTACTACCTTTATCCCTCTACGAGCAGTACTTC.

The V gene is TRBV2, the J gene TRBJ2-6; TRBD1 is a possible D gene (6 bases). Germline V gene data show CDR1 as SNHLY and CDR2 as FYNNEI. The CDR3 is 15 amino acids. Trimming shortened V by 5 bases and J by 1 base, and 9 bases separated the two germline ends. The CDR3 region has the DNA TGTGCCAGCAGTAATACAGGGTCTGGGGCCAACGTCCTGACTTTC. It translates to CASSNTGSGANVLTF.

J is TRBJ2-1 and V is TRBV9, with 11 bases aligning to TRBD2. The V gene end was trimmed by 0 bases and the J gene end by 4 bases; junction bases not matched to a gene: 6. CDR1 and CDR2 (germline): SGDLS, YYNGEE. The CDR3 loop spans 17 amino acids. The CDR3 nucleotides read TGTGCCAGCAGCGTAGATAGCGGGAGGGCCTTATACAATGAGCAGTTCTTC. This gives the protein CASSVDSGRALYNEQFF.

This sequence joins TRBV10-3 and TRBJ1-2; TRBD1 might be the D (6 bases). With 0 bases removed from V and 8 bases from J, the gap between germline ends came to 16 bases. CDR3 length: 15 amino acids. The germline CDR1 and CDR2 sequences are ENHRY and SYGVKD. The CDR3 sequence is CAISESKQGSRGYTF. The CDR3 coding sequence is TGTGCCATCAGTGAGTCGAAACAGGGCAGCAGGGGCTACACCTTC.

The rearrangement links TRBV11-2 to TRBJ2-3; maybe TRBD2 (7 bases). Germline V gene lookup returns CDR1 SGHAT and CDR2 FQNNGV. This CDR3 has 16 residues. Trimming cost V 1 base and J 2 bases, with 13 bases left between them. The CDR3 DNA follows: TGTGCCAGCAGCTTAGGGGGGGGGCGCGACACAGATACGCAGTATTTT. Translated: CASSLGGGRDTDTQYF.

DNA of the CDR3: TGTGCCAGCAGCTTTACAGAAAAAGAGACCCAGTACTTC. It yields the protein CASSFTEKETQYF. The rearrangement uses TRBV7-9 and TRBJ2-5; D gene uncertain. The CDR3 covers 13 residues. The germline V gene has CDR1 SEHNR and CDR2 FQNEAQ (reference sequence). The ends were cut back, 3 bases at V and 3 bases at J, with 8 bases in the middle.

The rearrangement uses TRBV19 and TRBJ1-6; 7 bases are shared with TRBD1. V lost 4 bases to trimming and J lost 4 bases; unmatched junction nucleotides: 10. The CDR3 covers 17 residues. Germline values: CDR1 LNHDA, CDR2 SQIVND (reference sequence). The CDR3 loop is CASSNLRGTFYNSPLHF. The CDR3 DNA reads TGTGCCAGTAGTAACCTCAGGGGGACCTTTTATAATTCACCCCTCCACTTT.

This sequence joins TRBV27 and TRBJ1-2; TRBD1 matches at 7 bases. CDR3 length: 15 amino acids. The junction had 10 bases not matched to a gene; V was cut back by 3 bases and J by 6 bases. The germline gives CDR1 MNHEY, CDR2 SMNVEV (reference sequence). As DNA, the CDR3 is TGTGCCAGCAGTTTTAGTTCCAGGGGGGAGAATGGCTACACCTTC. Residues: CASSFSSRGENGYTF.

The chain employs TRBV5-5 and TRBJ2-3; 8 bases are shared with TRBD1. This CDR3 has 17 amino acids. The germline V gene encodes CDR1 SGHKS and CDR2 YYEKEE (reference sequence). The V gene end was trimmed by 4 bases and the J gene end by 0 bases; junction bases not matched to a gene: 10. The CDR3 here is CASSLRDRWTSTDTQYF. Written as DNA, the CDR3 is TGTGCCAGCAGCCTCCGGGACAGGTGGACTAGCACAGATACGCAGTATTTT.

V is TRBV28 and J is TRBJ1-2, with D maybe TRBD1 (6 bases). The V and J ends lost 6 bases and 2 bases respectively, with 10 bases between them. This CDR3 contains 13 residues. The germline CDR1 and CDR2 sequences are MDHEN and SYDVKM. The CDR3 spells CASRMDRNYGYTF. For the CDR3, the DNA is TGTGCCAGCAGGATGGACAGAAACTATGGCTACACCTTC.

To note about this clone: Germline and junction disagree at one end, which may indicate a read error. The chain is built from TRBV2 and TRBJ1-2; possible D gene TRBD1, 6 bases. Looked up from germline, CDR1 is SNHLY and CDR2 is FYNNEI. The CDR3 is made up of 15 amino acids. Here the CDR3 reads CASREDRNLAYGYTF. The CDR3 DNA is TGTGCCAGCAGGGAAGACAGGAATTTAGCCTATGGCTACACCTTC.

V gene TRBV20-1 combines with J gene TRBJ2-1, with D perhaps TRBD2 (5 bases). The germline CDR1 and CDR2 sequences are DFQATT and SNEGSKA (reference sequence). Trimming pared 3 bases from V and 4 bases from J, leaving 25 bases between. This CDR3 contains 18 residues. This chain's CDR3 is CSASGFTSTLVRYNEQFF. The CDR3 DNA reads TGCAGTGCTAGTGGGTTTACTAGTACCCTTGTGCGATACAATGAGCAGTTCTTC.

The chain employs TRBV3-1 (or the pseudogene TRBV3-2) and TRBJ1-4; 12 bases map to TRBD1. This CDR3 contains 18 residues. V shed 2 bases and J 7 bases; nucleotides not matched to a gene: 11. The germline V gene has CDR1 LGHDT and CDR2 YNNKEL (reference sequence). The CDR3 nucleotides read TGTGCCAGCAGCCAATCCGGGACAGGGGGCACAGGGGGTGAAAAACTGTTTTTT. It specifies CASSQSGTGGTGGEKLFF.

The J gene is TRBJ2-7, the V gene TRBV18, with 9 bases that match TRBD1. CDR3 length equals 15 residues. V gave up 0 bases and J gave up 6 bases; unmatched junction bases: 6. Per germline, CDR1 KGHSH and CDR2 LQKENI. CDR3 DNA: TGTGCCAGCTCACCACCACAGGGGGCAAATGGCGAGCAGTACTTC. It codes for CASSPPQGANGEQYF. Supplemented by reference TRBV18 and TRBJ2-7, the full variable domain reads NAGVMQNPRHLVRRRGQEARLRCSPMKGHSHVYWYRQLPEEGLKFMVYLQKENIIDESGMPKERFSAEFPKEGPSILRIQQVVRGDSAAYFCASSPPQGANGEQYFGPGTRLTVT.